The rows below give T cell receptor beta chains drawn from one sample of a study of T cell repertoires and HLA-DP antigens. Profiled with immunoSEQ multiplex PCR; TCRdb holds only in-frame clones, not every one. The profile shows 55,000 to 80,000 clones, 80% of them singletons. No antigen has been identified for these receptors. Sequencing input: CD4+ T cells from PBMCs. These receptors originate from a man aged 55-75 years in good health and CMV-seronegative. CDR3s leave out the opening cysteine and the closing phenylalanine or tryptophan. Clone size is shown for a subset of rows, as once, few, many or a class of expanded clone.

CDR3: ARSRRDLEAF; V: TRBV10-3; size: .
CDR3: ASSLVGLSTGELF; V: TRBV7-2; size: .
CDR3: ASTRGNTIY; V: TRBV28; size: once
CDR3: ASRETGRDSPLH; V: TRBV19; size: .
CDR3: ASRLSETQY; V: TRBV6-5; size: .
CDR3: ASLQGANTGELF; V: TRBV19; size: .
CDR3: ASTSQSGAGTEAF; V: TRBV7-2; size: .
CDR3: ASSFARGNEQF; V: TRBV27; size: .
CDR3: ASSSSGVDTDTQY; V: TRBV5-1; size: .
CDR3: ASSPGQSLSTDTQY; V: TRBV4-2; size: .
CDR3: ASSARTGVYTEAF; V: TRBV11-2; size: .
CDR3: ASGTLQVNTEAF; V: TRBV6-5; size: .
CDR3: ASSSRGRVETQY; V: TRBV19; size: .
CDR3: AWKYTGELF; V: TRBV30; size: .
CDR3: AWSVLRYTGELF; V: TRBV30; size: few
CDR3: ASSTRGLAGSSYNEQF; V: TRBV7-3; size: .
CDR3: SGISNYGYT; V: TRBV20-1; size: .
CDR3: ASSKRGVNEQF; V: TRBV14; size: .
CDR3: AISTSTDTQY; V: TRBV10-3; size: .
CDR3: ASGLTELSNQPQH; V: TRBV12-5; size: .
CDR3: AISAGEAANNEQF; V: TRBV10-3; size: once
CDR3: ASSPRRGPQETQY; V: TRBV7-2; size: once
CDR3: ASSLDPQSYGYT; V: TRBV11-2; size: .
CDR3: ASSQPNTGFRYGYT; V: TRBV4-1; size: few
CDR3: ASSAGSSGNTIY; V: TRBV9; size: .
CDR3: AWSVRRGTEAF; V: TRBV30; size: .
CDR3: ASSEGAQGQPQH; V: TRBV2; size: few
CDR3: ASSFTGSTDTQY; V: TRBV7-6; size: .
CDR3: ASSLGGDLVAEAF; V: TRBV5-1; size: .
CDR3: ASSGGTAQETQY; V: TRBV5-1; size: once
CDR3: ASSLDREGQPQH; V: TRBV6-5; size: .
CDR3: ASSPDLGTEAF; V: TRBV7-7; size: .
CDR3: ASSFDGYGYT; V: TRBV5-5; size: .
CDR3: AISEPGVYGYT; V: TRBV10-3; size: .
CDR3: ASSYTEGYGYT; V: TRBV6-6; size: .
CDR3: ASSTPGQANYGYT; V: TRBV5-4; size: .
CDR3: ASSGQLLSGNTIY; V: TRBV2; size: .